The 23 T cell receptor beta chains given below trace back to one sample, sequenced in a study of T cell responses to AZD1222 COVID-19 vaccine (dated by TCRdb to about 2021). Library generation was performed with the immunoSEQ multiplex PCR assay. TCRdb retrieved this table from immuneACCESS and kept in-frame rearrangements only. Not all clones are present; in checked studies, unresolved V genes account for under half, and no reason is known for the remainder. Across this sample there are over 100,000 clones, with 91% seen only once. The ten largest make up roughly 7% of the sample. The time point label corresponds to: baseline before first vaccination. Sequencing was performed on peripheral blood, taken on day 0 of AZD1222 vaccination. The receptors derive from an adult in good health.

This sequence joins TRBV5-1 and TRBJ1-2, with 9 bases aligning to TRBD1. V trimming: 3 bases; J trimming: 3 bases; junction bases outside the gene matches: 3. The length of the CDR3 is 14 residues. CDR1 and CDR2 from the germline V gene are SGHRS and YFSETQ. The CDR3 DNA sequence: TGCGCCAGCAGCTCCTGGACAGGGGACTATGGCTACACCTTC. Amino acids: CASSSWTGDYGYTF.

This chain uses TRBV11-2 with TRBJ2-1; TRBD1 might be the D (5 bases). Germline V gives CDR1 SGHAT, CDR2 FQNNGV. V was cut by 0 bases and J by 8 bases, with 11 bases left in between. The CDR3 totals 14 residues. The CDR3 sequence is CASSLEVRGYEQFF. CDR3 nucleotides: TGTGCCAGCAGCTTAGAGGTTAGGGGTTATGAGCAGTTCTTC. Complete variable domain (other parts from reference TRBV11-2 and TRBJ2-1): EAGVAQSPRYKIIEKRQSVAFWCNPISGHATLYWYQQILGQGPKLLIQFQNNGVVDDSQLPKDRFSAERLKGVDSTLKIQPAKLEDSAVYLCASSLEVRGYEQFFGPGTRLTVL.

The genes are TRBV3-1 (or the pseudogene TRBV3-2) and TRBJ1-1; perhaps TRBD1 as D (5 bases). The CDR3 has 13 amino acids. Deletions cut 8 bases from V and 6 bases from J, with 16 bases between. Germline lookup yields CDR1 LGHDT and CDR2 YNNKEL (reference sequence). The CDR3 bases are TGTGCCAGCGCTGGGTGGCAGGGCGCTGAAGCTTTCTTT. Encoded protein: CASAGWQGAEAFF.

The chain employs TRBV7-9 and TRBJ1-1; maybe TRBD1 (5 bases). Trimming left V 1 base short and J 4 bases short, with 16 bases between. This CDR3 spans 16 amino acids. CDR1 is SEHNR and CDR2 is FQNEAQ in the germline V gene (reference sequence). CDR3 in DNA: TGTGCCAGCAGCTTAGTGGGGGGAATGGGGACCACTGAAGCTTTCTTT. Its translation is CASSLVGGMGTTEAFF.

J is TRBJ1-2 and V is TRBV23-1; weak D call: TRBD1 (6 bases). TRBV23-1 is sorted into the ORF group, with uncertain function. V lost 6 bases, J lost 0 bases, and 32 bases lay in between. CDR3 length: 21 residues. DNA for the CDR3: TGCGCCAGCAGCCGAAACGAACAGGGTGGGGACCTCCTGGAAGCTAACTATGGCTACACCTTC. Amino acid sequence: CASSRNEQGGDLLEANYGYTF.

This chain joins TRBV6-5 and TRBJ2-6, with a weak D call TRBD2 (5 bases). V was pared by 1 base and J by 2 bases, with 6 bases between. The CDR3 extends over 15 amino acids. Germline V CDR1 and CDR2: MNHEY, SVGAGI. CDR3 DNA: TGTGCCAGCAGTTACTTCGGGGCTGGGGCCAACGTCCTGACTTTC. The encoded protein is CASSYFGAGANVLTF.

V is TRBV5-1 and J is TRBJ2-2; 10 bases fit TRBD2. This CDR3 region has 16 residues. V shed 3 bases, J shed 3 bases, and the junction held 5 bases outside the gene matches. The germline V gene has CDR1 SGHRS and CDR2 YFSETQ. In DNA, the CDR3 is TGCGCCAGCAGCTGGGGGACTAGCGTAGACACCGGGGAGCTGTTTTTT. The encoded protein is CASSWGTSVDTGELFF.

The rearrangement uses TRBV3-1 (or the pseudogene TRBV3-2) and TRBJ1-4; D is perhaps TRBD1 (5 bases). This CDR3 spans 14 amino acids. The germline V gene encodes CDR1 LGHDT and CDR2 YNNKEL (reference sequence). V lost 4 bases to trimming and J lost 8 bases, with 14 bases between them. The CDR3 sequence: CASSPVSGTEKLFF. For the CDR3, the DNA is TGTGCCAGCAGCCCAGTTTCAGGGACCGAAAAACTGTTTTTT.

The gene calls are TRBV7-9 and TRBJ2-3, with TRBD2 identical over 8 bases. The CDR3 is 16 amino acids. CDR1 and CDR2 (germline): SEHNR, FQNEAQ (reference sequence). Trimming took 5 bases from V and 6 from J; bases not matched to a gene: 13. The CDR3: CASSATREGVWDTQYF. CDR3 bases: TGTGCCAGCAGCGCCACCCGGGAGGGAGTTTGGGATACGCAGTATTTT.

This chain's CDR3 is CASTDWVGSTDTQYF. The DNA of the CDR3 is TGTGCCAGCACCGATTGGGTGGGGAGCACAGATACGCAGTATTTT. J is TRBJ2-3 and V is TRBV2, with unresolved D. The CDR3 loop spans 15 amino acids. Germline V gives CDR1 SNHLY, CDR2 FYNNEI. V was trimmed by 7 bases and J by 0 bases, leaving 14 bases between them.

The chain is built from TRBV4-3 and TRBJ2-7; a possible D gene is TRBD1 (8 bases). Germline-derived CDR1 and CDR2 are LGHNA and YSLEER. The ends were cut back, 5 bases at V and 5 bases at J, with 13 bases in the middle. This CDR3 spans 13 amino acids. CDR3 DNA: TGCGCCAGCAGCGCACAGGGGGGGGACGAGCAGTACTTC. Translation: CASSAQGGDEQYF.

This clone turned up a few times. The genes are TRBV27 and TRBJ1-1; TRBD1 might be the D (6 bases). Germline assignment: CDR1 MNHEY and CDR2 SMNVEV (reference sequence). The CDR3 covers 13 residues. Trimming removed 3 bases at V and 4 bases at J, with 9 bases between. As DNA, the CDR3 is TGTGCCAGCAGTTTGGGACATTTCACTGAAGCTTTCTTT. Encoded protein: CASSLGHFTEAFF.

This rearrangement joins TRBV7-2 to TRBJ1-5; D gene uncertain. Germline loops: CDR1 SGHTA, CDR2 FQGNSA. V dropped 3 bases and J dropped 5 bases, with 14 bases sitting between them. The CDR3 loop spans 15 amino acids. CDR3 nucleotide sequence: TGTGCCAGCAGCTTCTCAGCTACCAACGATCAGCCCCAGCATTTT. This encodes CASSFSATNDQPQHF.

The V call is TRBV9, the J call TRBJ2-3; D is perhaps TRBD2 (5 bases). Germline V gives CDR1 SGDLS, CDR2 YYNGEE. This CDR3 contains 13 residues. With 4 bases removed from V and 9 bases from J, the gap between germline ends came to 15 bases. The DNA for the CDR3 is TGTGCCAGCAGCCGGGGAGAGCTGTCGACGCAGTATTTT. It is translated as CASSRGELSTQYF.

The chain joins TRBV4-1 to TRBJ2-1; 10 bases agree with TRBD1. Germline lookup yields CDR1 MGHRA and CDR2 YSYEKL. The J segment lost 9 bases and the V segment lost 1 base, leaving 9 bases of the junction unmatched. The CDR3 runs 16 residues. The CDR3 loop reads CASSQGTGGRPGEQFF. CDR3 sequence (DNA): TGCGCCAGCAGCCAAGGGACAGGGGGAAGACCGGGTGAGCAGTTCTTC.

This chain joins TRBV2 and TRBJ2-5, with TRBD1 matching over 7 bases. The V gene end was trimmed by 8 bases and the J gene end by 1 base; junction bases not matched to a gene: 4. The germline gives CDR1 SNHLY, CDR2 FYNNEI. CDR3 length equals 13 residues. In DNA form, the CDR3 reads TGTGCCAGCCGTCGGGACAGCCAAGAGACCCAGTACTTC. This translates into CASRRDSQETQYF.

The chain combines TRBV7-6 with TRBJ1-2, with D possibly matching TRBD1 (6 bases). This CDR3 is 18 amino acids long. The germline V gene encodes CDR1 SGHVS and CDR2 FNYEAQ. V was cut by 4 bases and J by 3 bases, with 24 bases left in between. CDR3 in amino acids: CASSSITGSRSGYYGYTF. The DNA of the CDR3 is TGTGCCAGCAGCTCCATCACAGGGAGCCGCTCCGGGTACTATGGCTACACCTTC.

The V and J genes are TRBV18 and TRBJ1-5; no clear D. Germline loops: CDR1 KGHSH, CDR2 LQKENI. With 1 base removed from V and 2 bases from J, the gap between germline ends came to 6 bases. The CDR3 loop spans 14 amino acids. The CDR3 is CASSPQGGNQPQHF. In DNA form, the CDR3 reads TGTGCCAGCTCACCACAGGGAGGCAATCAGCCCCAGCATTTT.

This clone was found once. CDR3 residues: CASSESGGRTQYF. The CDR3 bases are TGCGCCAGCAGTGAGTCAGGGGGGAGAACCCAGTACTTC. The chain carries TRBV10-1 and TRBJ2-5, with D perhaps TRBD1 or TRBD2 (6 bases each). From germline, CDR1 is WNHNN and CDR2 SYGVQD (reference sequence). Trimming shortened V by 0 bases and J by 8 bases, and 10 bases separated the two germline ends. This CDR3 region has 13 residues.

The gene calls are TRBV11-2 and TRBJ2-3, with 12 bases lining up with TRBD2. Trimming took 7 bases from V and 4 from J; bases not matched to a gene: 9. This CDR3 spans 16 amino acids. In germline, CDR1 is SGHAT, CDR2 FQNNGV. Here the CDR3 DNA reads TGTGCCAGCACCCTCGGACTAGCGGGGTTGGCAGATACGCAGTATTTT. This encodes CASTLGLAGLADTQYF.

DNA for the CDR3: TGCGCCAGCAGCCAAATAGGATTGGCGGTTCGTGGTGAAAAACTGTTTTTT. This sequence encodes CASSQIGLAVRGEKLFF. The chain recombines TRBV4-1 with TRBJ1-4; the D is unclear. The V gene lost 2 bases and the J gene lost 7 bases, with 20 bases spanning the gap. CDR1 and CDR2 (germline): MGHRA, YSYEKL. The CDR3 is 17 residues long.

The chain is built from TRBV3-1 (or the pseudogene TRBV3-2) and TRBJ1-1; D gene ambiguous. V was shortened by 0 bases and J by 1 base, with 12 bases between the two germline ends. The germline V gene encodes CDR1 LGHDT and CDR2 YNNKEL (reference sequence). The CDR3 has 16 amino acids. The CDR3 DNA reads TGTGCCAGCAGCCAAGATTTCGGAATCCAGAACACTGAAGCTTTCTTT. It yields the protein CASSQDFGIQNTEAFF.

The genes are TRBV6-2 or TRBV6-3 and TRBJ1-1; D is possibly TRBD1 (5 bases). Between the trimmed V and J ends, which lost 0 bases and 2 bases, there was a span of 16 bases. The CDR3 runs to 17 residues. The germline V gene has CDR1 MNHEY and CDR2 SVGEGT. CDR3 residues: CASSYSLVGQQNTEAFF. CDR3 nucleotide sequence: TGTGCCAGCAGTTACTCTTTGGTCGGACAACAAAACACTGAAGCTTTCTTT.